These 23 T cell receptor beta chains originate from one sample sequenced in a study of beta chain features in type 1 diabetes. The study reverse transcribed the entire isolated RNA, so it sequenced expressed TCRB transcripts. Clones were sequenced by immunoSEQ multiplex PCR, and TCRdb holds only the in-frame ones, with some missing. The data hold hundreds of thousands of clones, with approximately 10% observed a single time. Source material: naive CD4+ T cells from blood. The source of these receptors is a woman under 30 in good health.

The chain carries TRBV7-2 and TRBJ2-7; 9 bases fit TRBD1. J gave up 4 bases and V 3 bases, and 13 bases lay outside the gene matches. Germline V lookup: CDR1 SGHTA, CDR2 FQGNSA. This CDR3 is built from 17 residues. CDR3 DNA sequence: TGTGCCAGCAGCTTGAGATCAGGACAGGGGATTGTGTACGAGCAGTACTTC. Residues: CASSLRSGQGIVYEQYF.

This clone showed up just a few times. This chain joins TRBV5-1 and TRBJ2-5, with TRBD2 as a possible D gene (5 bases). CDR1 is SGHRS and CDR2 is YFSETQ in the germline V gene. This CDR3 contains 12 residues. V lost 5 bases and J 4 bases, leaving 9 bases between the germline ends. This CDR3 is CASRSRVETQYF. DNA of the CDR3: TGCGCCAGCAGATCGAGGGTAGAGACCCAGTACTTC. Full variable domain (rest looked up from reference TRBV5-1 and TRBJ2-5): KAGVTQTPRYLIKTRGQQVTLSCSPISGHRSVSWYQQTPGQGLQFLFEYFSETQRNKGNFPGRFSGRQFSNSRSEMNVSTLELGDSALYLCASRSRVETQYFGPGTRLLVL.

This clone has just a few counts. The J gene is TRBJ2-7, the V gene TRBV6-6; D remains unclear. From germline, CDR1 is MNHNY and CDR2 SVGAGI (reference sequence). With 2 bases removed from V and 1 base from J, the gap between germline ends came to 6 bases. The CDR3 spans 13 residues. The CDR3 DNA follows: TGTGCCAGCAGTTACGGGATATCCTACGAGCAGTACGTC. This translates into CASSYGISYEQYV.

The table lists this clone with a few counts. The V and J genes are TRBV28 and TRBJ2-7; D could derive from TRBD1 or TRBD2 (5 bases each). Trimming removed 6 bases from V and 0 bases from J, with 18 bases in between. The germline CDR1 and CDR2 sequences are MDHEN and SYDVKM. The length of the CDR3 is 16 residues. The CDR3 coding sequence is TGTGCCAGCAGCCCCGCTTATGGGGGAAGCTCCTACGAGCAGTACGTC. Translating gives CASSPAYGGSSYEQYV.

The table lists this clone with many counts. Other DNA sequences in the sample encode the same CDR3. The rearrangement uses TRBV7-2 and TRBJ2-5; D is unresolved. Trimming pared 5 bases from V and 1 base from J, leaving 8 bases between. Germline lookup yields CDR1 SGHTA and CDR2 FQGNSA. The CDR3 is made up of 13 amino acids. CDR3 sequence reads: CASSLGPQETQYF. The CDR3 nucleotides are TGTGCCAGCAGCCTGGGCCCCCAAGAGACCCAGTACTTC.

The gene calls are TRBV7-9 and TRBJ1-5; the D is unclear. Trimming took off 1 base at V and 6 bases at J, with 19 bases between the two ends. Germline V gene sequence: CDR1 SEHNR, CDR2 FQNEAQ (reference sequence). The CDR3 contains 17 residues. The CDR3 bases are TGTGCCAGCAGCTTAGTACCACAGAATCATTTGAGTCAGCCCCAGCATTTT. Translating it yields CASSLVPQNHLSQPQHF.

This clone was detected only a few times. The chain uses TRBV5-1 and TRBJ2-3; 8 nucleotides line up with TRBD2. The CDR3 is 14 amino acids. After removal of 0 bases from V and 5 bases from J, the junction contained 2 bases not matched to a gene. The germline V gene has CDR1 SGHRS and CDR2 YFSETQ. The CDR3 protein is CASSLGSGEDTQYF. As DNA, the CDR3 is TGCGCCAGCAGCTTGGGTAGCGGGGAAGATACGCAGTATTTT. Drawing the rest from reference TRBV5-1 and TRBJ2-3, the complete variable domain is KAGVTQTPRYLIKTRGQQVTLSCSPISGHRSVSWYQQTPGQGLQFLFEYFSETQRNKGNFPGRFSGRQFSNSRSEMNVSTLELGDSALYLCASSLGSGEDTQYFGPGTRLTVL.

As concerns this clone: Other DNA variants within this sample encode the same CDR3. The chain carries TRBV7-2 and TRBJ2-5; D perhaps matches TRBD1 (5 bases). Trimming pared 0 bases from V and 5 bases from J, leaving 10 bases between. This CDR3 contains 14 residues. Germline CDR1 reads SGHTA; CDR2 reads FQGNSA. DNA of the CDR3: TGTGCCAGCAGCTTAGCAGGGGTCCGGGAGACCCAGTACTTC. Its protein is CASSLAGVRETQYF.

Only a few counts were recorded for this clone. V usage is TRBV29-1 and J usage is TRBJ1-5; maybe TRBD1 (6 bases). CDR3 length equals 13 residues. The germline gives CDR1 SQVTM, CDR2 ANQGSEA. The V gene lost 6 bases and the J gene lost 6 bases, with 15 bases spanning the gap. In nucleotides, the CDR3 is TGCAGCGTACCAACAGGGTTTCCTCAGCCCCAGCATTTT. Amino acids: CSVPTGFPQPQHF.

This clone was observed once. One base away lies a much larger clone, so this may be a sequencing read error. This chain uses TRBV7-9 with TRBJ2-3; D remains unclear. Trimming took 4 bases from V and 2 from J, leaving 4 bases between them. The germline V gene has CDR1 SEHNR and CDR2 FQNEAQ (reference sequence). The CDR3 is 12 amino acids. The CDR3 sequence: CASSSHTDTQYF. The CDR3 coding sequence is TGTGCCAGCAGCTCCCACACAGATACGCAGTATTTT.

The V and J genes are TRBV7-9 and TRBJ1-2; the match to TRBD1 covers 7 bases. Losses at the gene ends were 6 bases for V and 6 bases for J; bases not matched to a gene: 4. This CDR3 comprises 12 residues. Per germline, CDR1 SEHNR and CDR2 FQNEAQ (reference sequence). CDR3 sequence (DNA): TGTGCCAGCAGTGACGACAGGGATGGCTACACCTTC. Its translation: CASSDDRDGYTF.

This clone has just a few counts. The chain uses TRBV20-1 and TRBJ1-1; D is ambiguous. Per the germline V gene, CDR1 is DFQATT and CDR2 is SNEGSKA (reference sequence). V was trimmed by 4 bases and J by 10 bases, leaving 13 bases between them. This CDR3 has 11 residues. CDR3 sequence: CSATAPSGAFF. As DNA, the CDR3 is TGCAGTGCTACCGCCCCATCTGGAGCTTTCTTT.

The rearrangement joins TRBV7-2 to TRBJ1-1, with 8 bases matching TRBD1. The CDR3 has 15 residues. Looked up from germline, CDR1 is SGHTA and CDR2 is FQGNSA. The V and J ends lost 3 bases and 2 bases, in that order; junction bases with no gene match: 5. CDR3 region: CASSFRGQVNTEAFF. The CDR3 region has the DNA TGTGCCAGCAGCTTTAGGGGACAGGTCAACACTGAAGCTTTCTTT.

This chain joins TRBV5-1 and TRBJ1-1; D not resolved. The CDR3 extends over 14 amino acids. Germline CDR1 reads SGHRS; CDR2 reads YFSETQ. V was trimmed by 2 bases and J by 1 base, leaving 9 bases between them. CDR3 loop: CASSFMLGNTEAFF. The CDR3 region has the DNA TGCGCCAGCAGCTTTATGCTCGGGAACACTGAAGCTTTCTTT. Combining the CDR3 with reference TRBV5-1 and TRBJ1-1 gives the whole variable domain KAGVTQTPRYLIKTRGQQVTLSCSPISGHRSVSWYQQTPGQGLQFLFEYFSETQRNKGNFPGRFSGRQFSNSRSEMNVSTLELGDSALYLCASSFMLGNTEAFFGQGTRLTVV.

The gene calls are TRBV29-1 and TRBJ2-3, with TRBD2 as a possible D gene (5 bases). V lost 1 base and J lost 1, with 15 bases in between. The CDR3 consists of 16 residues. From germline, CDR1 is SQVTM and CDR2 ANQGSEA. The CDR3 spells CSVEGPRYGGTDTQYF. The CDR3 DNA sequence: TGCAGCGTTGAAGGACCGAGGTACGGGGGCACAGATACGCAGTATTTT.

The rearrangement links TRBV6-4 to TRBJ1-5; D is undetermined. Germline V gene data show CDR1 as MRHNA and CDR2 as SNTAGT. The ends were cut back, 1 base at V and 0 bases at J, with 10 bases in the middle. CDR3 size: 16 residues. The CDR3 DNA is TGTGCCAGCAGTGACTGCGCGGGTTTTAGCAATCAGCCCCAGCATTTT. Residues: CASSDCAGFSNQPQHF.

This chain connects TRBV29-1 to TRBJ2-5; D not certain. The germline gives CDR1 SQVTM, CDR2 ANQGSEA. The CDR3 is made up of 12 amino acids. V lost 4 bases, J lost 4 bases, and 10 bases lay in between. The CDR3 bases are TGCAGCGTTGGAGGTTTTGGAGAGACCCAGTACTTC. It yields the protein CSVGGFGETQYF.

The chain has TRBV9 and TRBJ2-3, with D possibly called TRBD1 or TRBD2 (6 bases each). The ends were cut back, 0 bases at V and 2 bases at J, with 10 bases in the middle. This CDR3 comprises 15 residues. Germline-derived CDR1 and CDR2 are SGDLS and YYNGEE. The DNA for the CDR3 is TGTGCCAGCAGCGTAGTCGGGGGCCTCACAGATACGCAGTATTTT. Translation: CASSVVGGLTDTQYF. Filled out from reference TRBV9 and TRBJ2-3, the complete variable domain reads DSGVTQTPKHLITATGQRVTLRCSPRSGDLSVYWYQQSLDQGLQFLIQYYNGEERAKGNILERFSAQQFPDLHSELNLSSLELGDSALYFCASSVVGGLTDTQYFGPGTRLTVL.

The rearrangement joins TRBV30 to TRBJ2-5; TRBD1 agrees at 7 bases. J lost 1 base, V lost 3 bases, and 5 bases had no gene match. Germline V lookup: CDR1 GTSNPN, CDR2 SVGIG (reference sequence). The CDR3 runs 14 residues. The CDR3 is CAWSQGQFQETQYF. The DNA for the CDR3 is TGTGCCTGGAGCCAGGGACAGTTCCAAGAGACCCAGTACTTC.

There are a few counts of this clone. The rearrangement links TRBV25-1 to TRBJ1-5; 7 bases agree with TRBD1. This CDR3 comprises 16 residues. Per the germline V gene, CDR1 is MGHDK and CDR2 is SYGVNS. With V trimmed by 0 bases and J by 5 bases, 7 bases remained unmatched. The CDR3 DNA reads TGTGCCAGCAGTGAATATAGGGCAGGGGGTGATCAGCCCCAGCATTTT. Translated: CASSEYRAGGDQPQHF. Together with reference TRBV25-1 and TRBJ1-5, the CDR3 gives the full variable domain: EADIYQTPRYLVIGTGKKITLECSQTMGHDKMYWYQQDPGMELHLIHYSYGVNSTEKGDLSSESTVSRIRTEHFPLTLESARPSHTSQYLCASSEYRAGGDQPQHFGDGTRLSIL.

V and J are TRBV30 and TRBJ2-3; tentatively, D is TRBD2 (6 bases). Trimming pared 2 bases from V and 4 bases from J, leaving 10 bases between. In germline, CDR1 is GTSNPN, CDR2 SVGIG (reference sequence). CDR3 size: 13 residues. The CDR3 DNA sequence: TGTGCCTGGAGTCGAGGGGAGGCAGATACGCAGTATTTT. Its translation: CAWSRGEADTQYF.

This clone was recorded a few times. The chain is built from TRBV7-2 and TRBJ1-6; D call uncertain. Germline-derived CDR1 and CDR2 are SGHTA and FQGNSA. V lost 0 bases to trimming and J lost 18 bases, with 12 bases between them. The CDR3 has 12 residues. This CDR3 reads CASSLAFGPYHF. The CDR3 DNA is TGTGCCAGCAGCTTAGCGTTCGGCCCATACCACTTT.

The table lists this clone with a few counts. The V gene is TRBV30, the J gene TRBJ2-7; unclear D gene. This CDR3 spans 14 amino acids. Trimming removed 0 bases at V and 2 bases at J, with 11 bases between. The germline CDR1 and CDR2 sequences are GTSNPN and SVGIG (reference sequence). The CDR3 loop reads CAWSVLTPPYEQYF. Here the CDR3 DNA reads TGTGCCTGGAGTGTACTAACTCCCCCCTACGAGCAGTACTTC.